This T cell receptor beta chain was identified in a study of blood T cell repertoires in COVID-19. The data were produced by immunoSEQ multiplex PCR, yet TCRdb's version contains in-frame clones alone and is incomplete. This sample has about 520,000 clones, with approximately 83% found just once. V was clipped by 0 bases and J by 1 base, with 10 bases between them. The germline CDR1 and CDR2 sequences are LGHDT and YNNKEL (reference sequence). CDR3 length equals 16 residues. The chain links TRBV3-1 (or the pseudogene TRBV3-2) to TRBJ2-4; possibly TRBD2 for D (6 bases). The clonotype originates from a human donor in a cohort sampled during active COVID-19. Input material: peripheral blood. DNA for the CDR3: TGTGCCAGCAGCCAAGATCTACGGGGGGCCAAAAACATTCAGTACTTC. Amino acid sequence: CASSQDLRGAKNIQYF.